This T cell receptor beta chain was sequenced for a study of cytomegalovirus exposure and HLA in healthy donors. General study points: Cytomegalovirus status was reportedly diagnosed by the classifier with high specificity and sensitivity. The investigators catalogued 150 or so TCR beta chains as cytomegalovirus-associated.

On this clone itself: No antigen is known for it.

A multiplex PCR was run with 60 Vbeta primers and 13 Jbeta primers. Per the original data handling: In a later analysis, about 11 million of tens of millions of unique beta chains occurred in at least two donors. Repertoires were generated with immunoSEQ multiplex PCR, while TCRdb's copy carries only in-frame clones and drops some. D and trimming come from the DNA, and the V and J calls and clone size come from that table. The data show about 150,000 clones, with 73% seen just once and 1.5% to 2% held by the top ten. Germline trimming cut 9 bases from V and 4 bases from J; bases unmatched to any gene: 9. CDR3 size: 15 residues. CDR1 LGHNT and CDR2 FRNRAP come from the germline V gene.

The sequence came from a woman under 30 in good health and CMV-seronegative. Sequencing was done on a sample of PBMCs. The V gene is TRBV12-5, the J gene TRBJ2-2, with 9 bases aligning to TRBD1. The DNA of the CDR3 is TGTGCTAGCGCCCCCGGGACAGGGCCCACCGGGGAGCTGTTTTTT. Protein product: CASAPGTGPTGELFF.